A few counts support the clone carrying this T cell receptor beta chain. Trimming cost V 5 bases and J 1 base, with 17 bases left between them. CDR1 is SGHAT and CDR2 is FQNNGV in the germline V gene. The CDR3 length is 16 residues. This entry belongs to a study of blood T cells in healthy people across ages. Combining a sample-barcoded 5' primer with a J-beta primer mix, a second PCR ran for roughly 6 to 12 cycles. TCRdb itself ran the 5' RACE reads through MiXCR, one entry per CDR3 protein. Of around 1,000,000 distinct CDR3 sequences detected, 20% to 25% appear once; the ten largest clones hold less than 0.75%. Samples each had at least 5 micrograms of total RNA extracted. The data were also submitted as part of a second study, on T cells of mothers and their children. That source reports: Primer M1S, used in the second PCR, introduced sample barcodes and 2-4 random nucleotides.

Material for sequencing was blood. This TCR came from a girl aged 2-10 years in good health. The chain has TRBV11-2 and TRBJ2-5, with a tentative D call TRBD1 (5 bases). CDR3: CASSLGKDTFQETQYF. CDR3 DNA: TGTGCCAGCAGCCTTGGCAAGGACACCTTCCAAGAGACCCAGTACTTC.